The 5 T cell receptor beta chains below all came from one sample that was sequenced in a study of cytomegalovirus exposure and HLA in healthy donors. The study ran its PCR with 60 Vbeta and 13 Jbeta primers. Here immunoSEQ multiplex PCR was the method, and the copy in TCRdb shows in-frame clones only, minus some. The repertoire holds 150,000 or so clones, with more than 75% as singletons. The specimen sequenced was PBMCs. The receptors come from a woman between 35 and 50 years old in good health and CMV-seropositive.

The chain's CDR3 is CASSSAGEQYF. CDR3 DNA: TGTGCCAGCAGTTCCGCCGGCGAGCAGTACTTC. This chain uses TRBV27 with TRBJ2-7; D remains ambiguous. V shed 4 bases and J shed 6 bases, with 7 bases lying between them. The CDR3 length is 11 residues. Looked up from germline, CDR1 is MNHEY and CDR2 is SMNVEV (reference sequence).

The V call is TRBV6-5, the J call TRBJ2-5; D might be TRBD2 (6 bases). This CDR3 spans 14 amino acids. V lost 2 bases and J lost 4, with 11 bases in between. Germline assignment: CDR1 MNHEY and CDR2 SVGAGI. CDR3 DNA: TGTGCCAGCAGTTACGTGGGAGGTTTAGAGACCCAGTACTTC. Residues: CASSYVGGLETQYF.

This sequence joins TRBV2 and TRBJ2-3; maybe TRBD2 (6 bases). V lost 5 bases and J 3 bases, leaving 15 bases between the germline ends. Germline lookup yields CDR1 SNHLY and CDR2 FYNNEI. The CDR3 has 15 amino acids. Here the CDR3 reads CASSREAGTTDTQYF. CDR3 nucleotide sequence: TGTGCCAGCAGTAGGGAAGCAGGGACTACAGATACGCAGTATTTT. Complete variable domain (other parts from reference TRBV2 and TRBJ2-3): EPEVTQTPSHQVTQMGQEVILRCVPISNHLYFYWYRQILGQKVEFLVSFYNNEISEKSEIFDDQFSVERPDGSNFTLKIRSTKLEDSAMYFCASSREAGTTDTQYFGPGTRLTVL.

This clone was counted between two and nine times. The chain combines TRBV7-9 with TRBJ2-7; 10 positions agree with TRBD2. CDR1 is SEHNR, CDR2 FQNEAQ, per germline (reference sequence). The CDR3 is made up of 15 amino acids. V dropped 5 bases and J dropped 2; count of bases not matched to a gene: 6. The CDR3 here is CASSPRTSGPYEQYF. The DNA of the CDR3 is TGTGCCAGCAGCCCCCGGACTAGCGGTCCCTACGAGCAGTACTTC.

This clone has only a few counts. V gene TRBV11-2 combines with J gene TRBJ2-7, with 8 nucleotides matching TRBD2. CDR1 is SGHAT, CDR2 FQNNGV, per germline. This CDR3 region has 14 residues. V dropped 5 bases and J dropped 2; count of bases not matched to a gene: 5. Here the CDR3 DNA reads TGTGCCAGCAGCCACCAGGGACTAGCCTACGAGCAGTACTTC. It specifies CASSHQGLAYEQYF.